Listed below are T cell receptor beta chains from one sample, sequenced in a study of T-cell memory formation after mild COVID-19. TCRdb processed the 5' RACE reads anew with MiXCR; each CDR3 protein has one entry. This table has about 260,000 distinct CDR3 sequences, 8% to 9% appearing once. Sequencing was carried out using PBMCs or a T cell subset sorted from them (not recorded which). The receptor source for this set is a man younger than 35 who had mild COVID-19 (a few samples of this study predate the infection). Cell type and time point are not known. Each CDR3 is given with its conserved first and last residue. D genes are given only for firm matches.

j_call d_call v_call cdr3_aa
TRBJ2-1 TRBD2 TRBV20-1 CSASWGLLAGNYNEQFF
TRBJ1-5 - TRBV12-3/TRBV12-4 CASSFGAEQPQHF
TRBJ2-1 TRBD2 TRBV7-2 CASSLVPPGAGGGNGQFF
TRBJ2-3 TRBD2 TRBV5-4 CASRNQAGRRTDTQYF
TRBJ2-7 - TRBV18 CASSRTATYEQYF
TRBJ2-3 - TRBV6-5 CASSHGGPYTQYF
TRBJ1-1 TRBD1 TRBV5-1 CASSPPTVGGLLEAFF
TRBJ2-2 - TRBV9 CASSVVSIGELFF
TRBJ2-3 - TRBV29-1 CSVDFSGLTQYF
TRBJ2-3 - TRBV13 CASSLVRSADTQYF
TRBJ2-2 - TRBV6-1 CASRPPGLAGELFF
TRBJ2-7 - TRBV5-1 CASSPEGLKRYEQYF
TRBJ2-3 - TRBV18 CASSPRQGTDTQYF
TRBJ2-3 - TRBV5-1 CASSSGFSSTDTQYF
TRBJ1-2 - TRBV12-3/TRBV12-4 CASSAGTLGFYGYTF
TRBJ1-2 - TRBV7-2 CASSLVSGSRDYGYTF
TRBJ2-4 - TRBV5-1 CASSLDDRYQNIQYF
TRBJ1-1 - TRBV7-9 CASSPYGVRNTEAFF
TRBJ1-2 - TRBV4-3 CASSQEQLLNGYTF
TRBJ2-1 - TRBV9 CASSVVGTGYNEQFF
TRBJ1-4 TRBD1 TRBV5-1 CASSRGGQGGNEKLFF
TRBJ2-7 TRBD1 TRBV27 CASSAGQGALAYEQYF
TRBJ2-7 - TRBV5-4 CASSSGEYEQYF
TRBJ2-7 - TRBV7-2 CASSPTPGVYEQYF
TRBJ2-5 - TRBV7-7 CASSLDVSPQETQYF
TRBJ1-5 - TRBV6-5 CASSYDTGPPQHF
TRBJ2-5 - TRBV18 CASSPPSTQETQYF
TRBJ2-1 TRBD2 TRBV4-2 CASSQDSGSGGISEQFF
TRBJ2-5 - TRBV12-5 CASSYTRETQYF
TRBJ2-2 TRBD1 TRBV7-7 CASSSGGLELFF
TRBJ2-2 TRBD1 TRBV5-1 CASRWDRGRKNTGELFF
TRBJ1-1 - TRBV7-9 CASSFLGSTEAFF
TRBJ2-1 TRBD1 TRBV6-5 CASRVTGGSYNEQFF
TRBJ1-1 TRBD1 TRBV6-5 CASNSGGRIAFF
TRBJ2-5 - TRBV7-6 CASSLGGERRETQYF
TRBJ2-5 - TRBV5-1 CASSSRPVDRQTQYF
TRBJ1-5 - TRBV4-3 CASSQDKASNQPQHF
TRBJ2-5 - TRBV13 CASGAYQETQYF
TRBJ1-5 - TRBV28 CASSLWGSTMINQPQHF
TRBJ1-2 TRBD1 TRBV7-2 CASSLVGQGSGYTF
TRBJ1-1 - TRBV6-2/TRBV6-3 CASSYPGRAEAFF
TRBJ2-5 TRBD1 TRBV20-1 CSAFGTVDVPQETQYF
TRBJ2-5 TRBD1 TRBV6-5 CASSGDRGPETQYF
TRBJ2-5 TRBD1 TRBV9 CASSTTGTETQYF
TRBJ2-7 TRBD2 TRBV12-3/TRBV12-4 CASSGTTYEQYF
TRBJ1-2 - TRBV28 CASSLTTSYGYTF
TRBJ1-2 TRBD1 TRBV5-1 CASSRDRGQNYGYTF
TRBJ2-5 - TRBV7-7 CASSLGSEQETQYF
TRBJ1-6 - TRBV4-3 CASSQVSWGSPLHF
TRBJ2-3 TRBD2 TRBV5-1 CASSLTSGGAASTDTQYF
TRBJ1-5 - TRBV6-2/TRBV6-3 CASTRTDSNQPQHF
TRBJ2-7 - TRBV29-1 CSVVPPGSYEQYF
TRBJ2-1 - TRBV2 CASSEASEQFF
TRBJ1-5 TRBD1 TRBV20-1 CSAWGQGHQPQHF